This T cell receptor beta chain was obtained from a study of neurological immune-mediated disorders. Study-level points and caveats: Private repertoires in all groups were suggested by the absence of shared CDR3 amino acid sequences among expanded clones across subjects.

As healthy controls, volunteers from a blood bank in Maryland, USA, were used. Worth noting for this clonotype: What it binds is unknown.

Germline CDR1 and CDR2: SGHTA and FQGTGA. The V and J ends lost 5 bases and 0 bases respectively, with 12 bases between them. The CDR3 loop spans 15 amino acids. The method for making cDNA was 5'RACE, and it used 10-nucleotide random UMIs. Every sequencing run generated over 160 million TCR-beta sequences from 15-18 subjects. TCRdb re-derived calls from the 5' RACE reads in MiXCR, one entry per CDR3 protein. The sample includes 50,000 or so distinct CDR3 sequences, roughly 26% of them seen just once. This rearrangement joins TRBV7-3 to TRBJ2-3, with D perhaps matching TRBD2 (5 bases). This TCR came from a woman aged 70 to 79 in good health. The sequenced sample was PBMCs. The CDR3: CASSRDGVSTDTQYF. Written as DNA, the CDR3 is TGTGCCAGCAGCCGGGATGGAGTTAGCACAGATACGCAGTATTTT.